Below are 13 T cell receptor beta chains sequenced from a single sample in a study of T cells in Graves' hyperthyroidism and ophthalmopathy. Researchers amplified the TCR beta CDR3 regions from RNA transcripts. The HTBI set primed first-round TCR CDR3 RT-PCR. TCRdb itself ran the multiplex PCR reads through MiXCR, one entry per CDR3 protein. The table has 690,000 or so distinct CDR3 sequences, around a sixth seen once. Sequenced input: blood. The receptors stem from a woman aged 45-65 years with Graves' hyperthyroidism that later progressed to Graves' ophthalmopathy.

This clonotype was counted once. The CDR3 protein is CAWDRIGTEAFF. CDR3 sequence (DNA): TGTGCCTGGGATCGAATCGGCACTGAAGCTTTCTTT. The V call is TRBV30, the J call TRBJ1-1; no clear D. CDR3 length: 12 residues. The V end lost 5 bases, the J end lost 4 bases, and 11 bases lay between the germline ends. Germline V lookup: CDR1 GTSNPN, CDR2 SVGIG (reference sequence). Full variable domain (rest looked up from reference TRBV30 and TRBJ1-1): SQTIHQWPATLVQPVGSPLSLECTVEGTSNPNLYWYRQAAGRGLQLLFYSVGIGQISSEVPQNLSASRPQDRQFILSSKKLLLSDSGFYLCAWDRIGTEAFFGQGTRLTVV.

Ten or more counts support this clonotype. The gene calls are TRBV27 and TRBJ1-6; D is uncertain. In germline, CDR1 is MNHEY, CDR2 SMNVEV (reference sequence). Trimming left V 0 bases short and J 7 bases short, with 16 bases between. CDR3 size: 17 residues. CDR3 sequence (DNA): TGTGCCAGCAGTTTATCACCCTCGCCCGACATCAATTCACCCCTCCACTTT. This gives the protein CASSLSPSPDINSPLHF.

The rearrangement uses TRBV7-3 and TRBJ2-1; TRBD1 is a possible D gene (5 bases). CDR3 size: 15 residues. V was trimmed by 3 bases and J by 0 bases, leaving 9 bases between them. The germline CDR1 and CDR2 sequences are SGHTA and FQGTGA. The CDR3 is CASSFEDTSYNEQFF. The CDR3 DNA sequence: TGTGCCAGCAGCTTCGAGGACACCTCCTACAATGAGCAGTTCTTC. Full variable domain (missing parts from reference TRBV7-3 and TRBJ2-1): GAGVSQTPSNKVTEKGKYVELRCDPISGHTALYWYRQSLGQGPEFLIYFQGTGAADDSGLPNDRFFAVRPEGSVSTLKIQRTERGDSAVYLCASSFEDTSYNEQFFGPGTRLTVL.

This clonotype was observed at least ten times. This chain joins TRBV20-1 and TRBJ1-2, with D possibly being TRBD1 (5 bases). V lost 3 bases, J lost 3 bases, and 11 bases lay in between. The germline CDR1 and CDR2 sequences are DFQATT and SNEGSKA (reference sequence). The CDR3 consists of 13 residues. The CDR3 sequence is CSASRGEDYGYTF. The CDR3 DNA reads TGCAGTGCTAGTCGGGGGGAGGACTATGGCTACACCTTC.

This clonotype was detected ten times or more. This rearrangement joins TRBV20-1 to TRBJ1-5; D not resolved. The V and J ends lost 2 bases and 2 bases respectively, with 22 bases between them. The CDR3 length is 18 residues. Germline lookup yields CDR1 DFQATT and CDR2 SNEGSKA (reference sequence). The CDR3 nucleotides read TGCAGTGCTAGACGAGGCGTAGGGCGGCCAGGAGGCAATCAGCCCCAGCATTTT. Translated: CSARRGVGRPGGNQPQHF.

This clonotype was counted at least ten times. The chain has TRBV20-1 and TRBJ2-5; 14 positions agree with TRBD2. Germline CDR1 DFQATT, CDR2 SNEGSKA (reference sequence). Unmatched junction bases numbered 5, after V lost 5 bases and J lost 0 bases. The CDR3 consists of 16 residues. CDR3: CSASTSGGVYQETQYF. The CDR3 DNA sequence: TGCAGTGCTTCGACTAGCGGGGGGGTCTACCAAGAGACCCAGTACTTC.

This clonotype was counted between two and nine times. The V and J genes are TRBV5-6 and TRBJ2-1; 16 bases map to TRBD2. The CDR3 length is 21 residues. The V segment lost 4 bases and the J segment 1 base; nucleotides outside the gene matches: 14. Germline assignment: CDR1 SGHDT and CDR2 YYEEEE. DNA for the CDR3: TGTGCCAGCAGCGTGACACCGGGACTAGCGGGGGGGCAATGGTCCTACAATGAGCAGTTCTTC. Its protein product is CASSVTPGLAGGQWSYNEQFF.

J is TRBJ2-3 and V is TRBV20-1; 12 bases match TRBD2. Losses at the gene ends were 2 bases for V and 7 bases for J; bases not matched to a gene: 1. The CDR3 is 13 amino acids. The V gene's germline CDR1 is DFQATT and CDR2 SNEGSKA (reference sequence). Here the CDR3 reads CSARTSGGNTQYF. Written as DNA, the CDR3 is TGCAGTGCTAGAACTAGCGGGGGGAATACGCAGTATTTT.

There are a few counts of this clonotype. The junction and the germline gene differ at one end; a read error may be behind it. This sequence joins TRBV20-1 and TRBJ1-3; D call uncertain. This CDR3 comprises 10 residues. In germline, CDR1 is DFQATT, CDR2 SNEGSKA (reference sequence). CDR3 DNA: TGCAGTGCCAGCTCAAGGGCCGAACATTTT. Its protein product is CSASSRAEHF.

Only a few counts were recorded for this clonotype. This rearrangement joins TRBV30 to TRBJ2-2; 7 bases line up with TRBD2. Germline-derived CDR1 and CDR2 are GTSNPN and SVGIG (reference sequence). V lost 4 bases and J lost 4; bases outside the gene matches: 3. The CDR3 runs to 13 residues. The CDR3 region is CAWTASGTGELFF. CDR3 DNA: TGTGCCTGGACTGCTAGCGGCACCGGGGAGCTGTTTTTT.

This chain links TRBV5-1 with TRBJ2-5, with unresolved D. Germline V CDR1 and CDR2: SGHRS, YFSETQ. V lost 2 bases, J lost 3 bases, and 14 bases lay in between. The CDR3 spans 15 residues. CDR3 region: CASSFGASQKETQYF. CDR3 sequence (DNA): TGCGCCAGCAGCTTTGGCGCCAGCCAAAAAGAGACCCAGTACTTC. The full variable domain, rest sourced from reference TRBV5-1 and TRBJ2-5, is KAGVTQTPRYLIKTRGQQVTLSCSPISGHRSVSWYQQTPGQGLQFLFEYFSETQRNKGNFPGRFSGRQFSNSRSEMNVSTLELGDSALYLCASSFGASQKETQYFGPGTRLLVL.

This clonotype has a count of ten or more. The chain couples TRBV12-3 or TRBV12-4 to TRBJ1-6; the match to TRBD1 covers 7 bases. The trim removed 4 bases at V and 7 bases at J, leaving 1 base unmatched. This CDR3 has 13 residues. CDR3 DNA sequence: TGTGCCAGCAGTTCCAGGGGGAATTCACCCCTCCACTTT. It translates to CASSSRGNSPLHF.

This chain uses TRBV12-3 or TRBV12-4 with TRBJ1-5; the match to TRBD1 covers 9 bases. The CDR3 runs 14 residues. V shed 5 bases, J shed 9 bases, and the junction held 8 bases outside the gene matches. The CDR3 loop is CASSRTDRGGPQHF. CDR3 nucleotide sequence: TGTGCCAGCAGTCGGACAGACAGGGGGGGGCCCCAGCATTTT.